This TCR beta chain was captured in a study of blood T cell repertoires in COVID-19. Sequencing used immunoSEQ multiplex PCR; TCRdb keeps in-frame clones, though not all of them. The data show over 110,000 clones, around 86% seen once. In assigning cohorts, the study relied on participant-reported clinical history. Germline-derived CDR1 and CDR2 are MGHRA and YSYEKL. After removal of 4 bases from V and 3 bases from J, the junction contained 8 bases not matched to a gene. There are 15 residues in the CDR3. This chain links TRBV4-1 with TRBJ1-1; 7 bases line up with TRBD1. The source is a man aged 55 to 70 who had recovered from COVID-19. Sequencing was done on a sample of PBMCs or T cells enriched from blood (not recorded which). The CDR3 protein is CASSLTPTGDTEAFF. In DNA form, the CDR3 reads TGCGCCAGCAGCCTAACTCCTACAGGGGACACTGAAGCTTTCTTT.